This is a list of T cell receptor beta chains from one sample in a study of blood T cell repertoires in COVID-19. Sequenced by immunoSEQ multiplex PCR; TCRdb stores in-frame clones only, minus some. The data show 150,000 or so clones, approximately 95% seen once. The sample comprised peripheral blood. These receptor sequences come from a woman in her fifties or sixties with acute or convalescent COVID-19. Each CDR3 is given with its conserved first and last residue. A D gene is named only where the DNA matches it firmly. Not every row has a clone size; where given, it reads once, few, many or a size class.

d_gene	j_gene	v_gene	abundance	CDR3aa	CDR3nt
TRBD2	TRBJ2-7	TRBV5-5	-	CASSCSREGDYEQYF	TGTGCCAGCAGCTGTTCGCGGGAGGGCGACTACGAGCAGTACTTC
-	TRBJ1-5	TRBV28	-	CASSYPGLRSNQPQHF	TGTGCCAGCAGTTACCCGGGACTTAGGAGCAATCAGCCCCAGCATTTT
-	TRBJ1-1	TRBV11-2	-	CASSPAPGGTEAFF	TGTGCCAGCAGCCCGGCGCCGGGGGGGACTGAAGCTTTCTTT
-	TRBJ1-1	TRBV19	-	CASSITQGTEAFF	TGTGCCAGTAGTATAACCCAGGGAACTGAAGCTTTCTTT
TRBD1	TRBJ1-1	TRBV10-1	-	CASSERRTGGSTEAFF	TGCGCCAGCAGTGAGAGAAGGACAGGGGGAAGCACTGAAGCTTTCTTT
-	TRBJ2-7	TRBV19	-	CASSIGLSNSYEQYF	TGTGCCAGTAGTATTGGACTCTCCAACTCCTACGAGCAGTACTTC
-	TRBJ2-3	TRBV12-5	once	CASITPGDTQYF	TGTGCTAGTATCACCCCCGGGGATACGCAGTATTTT
TRBD2	TRBJ2-1	TRBV7-8	-	CASSPTSGGDYNEQFF	TGTGCCAGCAGCCCGACTAGCGGGGGGGACTACAATGAGCAGTTCTTC
TRBD2	TRBJ2-7	TRBV6-1	-	CASSEGSPISGGLYEQYF	TGTGCCAGCAGTGAAGGTTCCCCGATTAGCGGGGGTTTATACGAGCAGTACTTC
-	TRBJ2-1	TRBV20-1	-	CSASIGGEQFF	TGCAGTGCTAGTATCGGAGGTGAGCAGTTCTTC
-	TRBJ1-5	TRBV27	-	CASSPSPGEPQHF	TGTGCCAGCAGTCCCTCGCCGGGAGAGCCCCAGCATTTT
-	TRBJ1-1	TRBV30	-	CAWSSDGQGEAFF	TGTGCCTGGAGTTCCGACGGGCAGGGTGAAGCTTTCTTT
-	TRBJ1-1	TRBV30	-	CAWTWGGGWTEAFF	TGTGCCTGGACCTGGGGCGGGGGATGGACTGAAGCTTTCTTT
TRBD1	TRBJ2-7	TRBV27	-	CASSLTPGQGNTYEQYF	TGTGCCAGCAGTTTAACCCCTGGACAGGGTAATACCTACGAGCAGTACTTC
-	TRBJ1-1	TRBV11-2	-	CASSLVGGVYAEAFF	TGTGCCAGCAGCTTAGTAGGGGGAGTTTACGCTGAAGCTTTCTTT
-	TRBJ2-2	TRBV4-3	-	CASSQDQRANTGELFF	TGCGCCAGCAGCCAAGATCAGCGGGCGAACACCGGGGAGCTGTTTTTT
-	TRBJ1-4	TRBV30	-	CAWSVRREKLFF	TGTGCCTGGAGTGTGCGCCGAGAAAAACTGTTTTTT
-	TRBJ1-6	TRBV6-4	-	CASRGSSYNSPLHF	TGTGCCAGTCGTGGGAGCTCCTATAATTCACCCCTCCACTTT
-	TRBJ2-7	TRBV11-3	-	CASSDGQSYEQYF	TGTGCCAGCAGCGACGGACAGTCCTACGAGCAGTACTTC
-	TRBJ1-1	TRBV18	-	CASSQIARAEAFF	TGTGCCAGCTCACAGATCGCGCGCGCTGAAGCTTTCTTT
-	TRBJ1-2	TRBV10-3	-	CAISESNQGSGYTF	TGTGCCATCAGTGAGTCGAACCAGGGATCTGGCTACACCTTC
-	TRBJ2-7	TRBV7-9	-	CASSSHGGEQYF	TGTGCCAGCAGCTCCCACGGGGGAGAGCAGTACTTC
-	TRBJ1-1	TRBV19	-	CASKERPLNTEAFF	TGTGCCAGTAAGGAGCGACCCTTGAACACTGAAGCTTTCTTT
TRBD1	TRBJ2-7	TRBV3-1/TRBV3-2	-	CASSRNRDSYEQYF	TGTGCCAGCAGCCGCAACCGGGACAGCTACGAGCAGTACTTC
-	TRBJ2-7	TRBV18	-	CASSPSPRGEQYF	TGTGCCAGCTCACCATCCCCTAGGGGCGAGCAGTACTTC
-	TRBJ1-1	TRBV5-4	-	CASSTDGRGDTEAFF	TGTGCCAGCAGCACGGACGGCAGGGGAGACACTGAAGCTTTCTTT
-	TRBJ2-3	TRBV24-1	-	CATSAATRPIAQYF	TGTGCCACCAGTGCTGCGACTAGGCCGATTGCGCAGTATTTT
-	TRBJ1-1	TRBV12-3/TRBV12-4	-	CASSFTGISEAFF	TGTGCCAGCAGTTTTACAGGGATATCTGAAGCTTTCTTT
-	TRBJ1-2	TRBV27	few	CASSHSDRLSNYGYTF	TGTGCCAGCAGTCACTCGGACAGACTATCTAACTATGGCTACACCTTC
-	TRBJ2-6	TRBV30	-	CAWSRQRAQFSGANVLTF	TGTGCCTGGAGTCGACAGCGTGCCCAATTCTCTGGGGCCAACGTCCTGACTTTC
-	TRBJ1-4	TRBV5-1	-	CASSLRQGATNEKLFF	TGCGCCAGCAGCTTGAGGCAGGGTGCAACTAATGAAAAACTGTTTTTT
TRBD1	TRBJ2-3	TRBV7-2	once	CASSWGTAYTDTQYF	TGTGCCAGCAGTTGGGGGACAGCTTACACAGATACGCAGTATTTT
TRBD1	TRBJ2-3	TRBV10-1	-	CASSVGQGRSDTQYF	TGCGCCAGCAGTGTCGGACAGGGGCGGTCAGATACGCAGTATTTT
TRBD1	TRBJ1-4	TRBV7-9	-	CASSLSQGGGEKLFF	TGTGCCAGCAGCTTGAGCCAGGGGGGAGGTGAAAAACTGTTTTTT
-	TRBJ1-5	TRBV27	-	CASSFFLGGQPQHF	TGTGCCAGCAGTTTTTTTTTAGGGGGTCAGCCCCAGCATTTT